The next 3 T cell receptor beta chains were all read from a single sample in a study of blood T cell repertoires in COVID-19. Method: immunoSEQ multiplex PCR; TCRdb's copy keeps in-frame clones and lacks some. The table shows some 180,000 clones, with 85% to 90% occurring only once. The sample comprised peripheral blood. The receptors here all came from a woman in her fifties or sixties with acute or convalescent COVID-19.

This clone has only one observation. The chain couples TRBV7-3 to TRBJ2-5, with 8 bases lining up with TRBD2. The CDR3 sequence is 14 residues long. CDR1 is SGHTA and CDR2 is FQGTGA in the germline V gene. V dropped 5 bases and J dropped 5; count of bases not matched to a gene: 7. The CDR3 nucleotides read TGTGCCAGCAGCCCGGGACTAGTAGGGGAGACCCAGTACTTC. This encodes CASSPGLVGETQYF.

The chain combines TRBV3-1 (or the pseudogene TRBV3-2) with TRBJ1-2, with D uncertain. V lost 2 bases and J 4 bases, leaving 5 bases between the germline ends. Looked up from germline, CDR1 is LGHDT and CDR2 is YNNKEL (reference sequence). This CDR3 comprises 12 residues. The CDR3 nucleotides are TGTGCCAGCAGCCAATCCTCCTATGGCTACACCTTC. This sequence encodes CASSQSSYGYTF.

This sequence joins TRBV3-1 (or the pseudogene TRBV3-2) and TRBJ2-1; 10 bases are shared with TRBD2. This CDR3 spans 15 amino acids. The J segment lost 9 bases and the V segment lost 1 base, leaving 6 bases of the junction unmatched. The germline CDR1 and CDR2 sequences are LGHDT and YNNKEL (reference sequence). Here the CDR3 DNA reads TGTGCCAGCAGCCAAGTCGTAGCGGGAGGCGGTGAGCAGTTCTTC. Amino acids: CASSQVVAGGGEQFF.